Presented here are 22 T cell receptor beta chains from one specimen sequenced in a study of T cell responses to AZD1222 COVID-19 vaccine. Assay used: immunoSEQ multiplex PCR; TCRdb lists only in-frame clones, some missing. Of more than 95,000 clones listed, approximately 91% were seen once; the top ten hold under 20%. Source: peripheral blood, taken on day 0 of AZD1222 vaccination. Receptors originate from an adult in good health.

The gene calls are TRBV6-5 and TRBJ1-4; 8 bases match TRBD1. V shed 4 bases, J shed 8 bases, and the junction held 9 bases outside the gene matches. CDR1 is MNHEY, CDR2 SVGAGI, per germline. The length of the CDR3 is 15 residues. CDR3 sequence (DNA): TGTGCCAGCAGTTCCGGGACAGGAGCGGCGGAAAAACTGTTTTTT. This sequence encodes CASSSGTGAAEKLFF.

The rearrangement joins TRBV6-2 or TRBV6-3 to TRBJ1-3; TRBD1 agrees at 8 bases. Trimming cost V 2 bases and J 0 bases; bases outside gene matches: 6. The germline V gene encodes CDR1 MNHEY and CDR2 SVGEGT. This CDR3 comprises 17 residues. The CDR3 protein is CASSYRPGQASGNTIYF. The DNA for the CDR3 is TGTGCCAGCAGTTACCGGCCGGGACAGGCCTCTGGAAACACCATATATTTT.

J is TRBJ2-3 and V is TRBV4-2, with 7 bases identical to TRBD2. The V gene end was trimmed by 3 bases and the J gene end by 2 bases; junction bases not matched to a gene: 14. CDR1 and CDR2 from the germline V gene are LGHNA and YNFKEQ. The CDR3 has 18 residues. CDR3 DNA: TGTGCCAGCAGCCAGGGGTCATCCGGAGCGGGGATCACAGATACGCAGTATTTT. This gives the protein CASSQGSSGAGITDTQYF.

The CDR3 spells CASSVDGVGAVGGTDTQYF. CDR3 in DNA: TGTGCCAGCAGCGTAGACGGGGTGGGGGCCGTAGGAGGCACAGATACGCAGTATTTT. V and J are TRBV9 and TRBJ2-3, with TRBD1 as a possible D gene (6 bases). Germline values: CDR1 SGDLS, CDR2 YYNGEE. The CDR3 has 19 amino acids. V gave up 0 bases and J gave up 1 base, with 21 bases separating them. The variable domain in full, completed from reference TRBV9 and TRBJ2-3, reads DSGVTQTPKHLITATGQRVTLRCSPRSGDLSVYWYQQSLDQGLQFLIQYYNGEERAKGNILERFSAQQFPDLHSELNLSSLELGDSALYFCASSVDGVGAVGGTDTQYFGPGTRLTVL.

This chain links TRBV6-5 with TRBJ1-3, with D possibly TRBD1 on 6 matching bases. Germline CDR1 and CDR2: MNHEY and SVGAGI. The length of the CDR3 is 15 residues. The V end lost 0 bases, the J end lost 16 bases, and 22 bases lay between the germline ends. This CDR3 is CASSYSGGRGRRWYF. In nucleotides, the CDR3 is TGTGCCAGCAGTTACTCGGGGGGCAGGGGTCGACGATGGTATTTT.

The chain uses TRBV7-9 and TRBJ1-2; D remains ambiguous. V was cut by 2 bases and J by 0 bases, with 7 bases left in between. The CDR3 has 14 amino acids. The V gene's germline CDR1 is SEHNR and CDR2 FQNEAQ (reference sequence). CDR3 DNA: TGTGCCAGCAGCTTAACAGTGCCTAACTATGGCTACACCTTC. Protein product: CASSLTVPNYGYTF.

This rearrangement joins TRBV7-2 to TRBJ2-4; TRBD1 aligns across 10 bases. This CDR3 is 17 amino acids long. V was clipped by 0 bases and J by 1 base; unmatched bases: 3. CDR1 and CDR2 from the germline V gene are SGHTA and FQGNSA. The CDR3 loop reads CASSLAQGQGAKNIQYF. CDR3 coding DNA: TGTGCCAGCAGCTTAGCGCAGGGACAGGGGGCCAAAAACATTCAGTACTTC.

The DNA of the CDR3 is TGTGCCAGCAGCCAAACCAGGGGTATCACTGAAGCTTTCTTT. Translation: CASSQTRGITEAFF. V gene TRBV3-1 (or the pseudogene TRBV3-2) combines with J gene TRBJ1-1, with a weak D call TRBD1 (6 bases). Germline V gives CDR1 LGHDT, CDR2 YNNKEL (reference sequence). The CDR3 loop spans 14 amino acids. Trimming removed 2 bases from V and 4 bases from J, with 11 bases in between.

The J gene is TRBJ1-1, the V gene TRBV5-6, with 7 positions matching TRBD1. Germline V gene lookup returns CDR1 SGHDT and CDR2 YYEEEE. With V trimmed by 2 bases and J by 4 bases, 2 bases remained unmatched. The CDR3 runs 13 residues. In DNA form, the CDR3 reads TGTGCCAGCAGCTTAGGGGGCGGCACTGAAGCTTTCTTT. This codes for CASSLGGGTEAFF.

This chain joins TRBV20-1 and TRBJ1-1; possibly TRBD1 for D (6 bases). The CDR3 consists of 11 residues. The V gene's germline CDR1 is DFQATT and CDR2 SNEGSKA (reference sequence). Trimming took off 6 bases at V and 7 bases at J, with 12 bases between the two ends. The CDR3 here is CSALIRGEAFF. CDR3 DNA: TGCAGTGCCCTGATCAGGGGTGAAGCTTTCTTT.

The chain is built from TRBV3-1 (or the pseudogene TRBV3-2) and TRBJ2-7; tentative D call: TRBD1 (6 bases). V dropped 0 bases and J dropped 2 bases, with 11 bases sitting between them. The germline V gene has CDR1 LGHDT and CDR2 YNNKEL (reference sequence). The CDR3 extends over 15 amino acids. CDR3 sequence reads: CASSQDDRPTYEQYF. For the CDR3, the DNA is TGTGCCAGCAGCCAAGACGACAGGCCAACCTACGAGCAGTACTTC.

The rearrangement uses TRBV6-2 or TRBV6-3 and TRBJ2-7, with D perhaps TRBD1 (5 bases). This CDR3 contains 14 residues. V lost 0 bases, J lost 3 bases, and 9 bases lay in between. CDR1 and CDR2 (germline): MNHEY, SVGEGT. CDR3 in amino acids: CASSYSIRVYEQYF. CDR3 coding DNA: TGTGCCAGCAGTTACTCGATCAGGGTCTACGAGCAGTACTTC.

The chain combines TRBV7-3 with TRBJ2-5; D possibly matches TRBD1 or TRBD2 (5 bases each). The germline CDR1 and CDR2 sequences are SGHTA and FQGTGA. V was trimmed by 4 bases and J by 5 bases, leaving 17 bases between them. The CDR3 contains 15 residues. The DNA for the CDR3 is TGTGCCAGCAGCTCAAGTGGGGGAAGAGTGGAGACCCAGTACTTC. Protein: CASSSSGGRVETQYF.

The chain joins TRBV5-1 to TRBJ2-7, with 10 bases identical to TRBD2. Germline values: CDR1 SGHRS, CDR2 YFSETQ. The CDR3 length is 15 residues. V lost 0 bases and J lost 6; bases outside the gene matches: 6. The CDR3 spells CASSLGGAGGPEQYF. DNA of the CDR3: TGCGCCAGCAGCTTGGGAGGAGCGGGGGGGCCCGAGCAGTACTTC.

The gene calls are TRBV29-1 and TRBJ2-7; weak D call: TRBD2 (6 bases). This CDR3 contains 15 residues. Germline-derived CDR1 and CDR2 are SQVTM and ANQGSEA. This CDR3 reads CSAKGRTMGSYEQYF. The CDR3 DNA reads as TGCAGTGCTAAGGGGAGGACAATGGGGTCCTACGAGCAGTACTTC.

This clone was seen a few times. V usage is TRBV6-2 or TRBV6-3 and J usage is TRBJ1-1, with no clear D. The CDR3 contains 15 residues. Per the germline V gene, CDR1 is MNHEY and CDR2 is SVGEGT. Trimming pared 0 bases from V and 1 base from J, leaving 9 bases between. CDR3 coding DNA: TGTGCCAGCAGTTACTCATTGTCAGGGAACACTGAAGCTTTCTTT. This sequence encodes CASSYSLSGNTEAFF.

The chain joins TRBV9 to TRBJ2-2; 8 bases agree with TRBD1. Germline CDR1 SGDLS, CDR2 YYNGEE. With V trimmed by 4 bases and J by 8 bases, 19 bases remained unmatched. The CDR3 loop spans 18 amino acids. The DNA of the CDR3 is TGTGCCAGCAGCCCACGGACAGGGCACGCGAGACAATTTGGGGAGCTGTTTTTT. Protein sequence: CASSPRTGHARQFGELFF.

With regard to this clone: The sample has other DNA sequences that encode this CDR3 too. This rearrangement joins TRBV7-8 to TRBJ1-2; 9 bases map to TRBD1. Germline loops: CDR1 SGHVS, CDR2 FQNEAQ. V was clipped by 1 base and J by 5 bases; unmatched bases: 2. The CDR3 has 14 amino acids. Here the CDR3 reads CASSLVGQGYGYTF. The CDR3 region has the DNA TGTGCCAGCAGCTTAGTGGGACAGGGATATGGCTACACCTTC.

This chain links TRBV2 with TRBJ1-5; 8 nucleotides match TRBD1. The V and J ends lost 8 bases and 2 bases, in that order; junction bases with no gene match: 11. From germline, CDR1 is SNHLY and CDR2 FYNNEI. This CDR3 is built from 16 residues. The CDR3 loop is CASRGQGAWGNQPQHF. The CDR3, as DNA: TGTGCCAGCCGAGGTCAGGGGGCTTGGGGCAATCAGCCCCAGCATTTT.

Comment on this clone: No conserved phenylalanine or tryptophan ends this CDR3, so it is likely a read error. The CDR3 nucleotides are TGTGCCAGTTCTATAGGCGCAGGGTATAATTCACCCCTCCACCTT. Encoded protein: CASSIGAGYNSPLHL. The chain links TRBV19 to TRBJ1-6; tentative D call: TRBD1 (5 bases). The CDR3 runs 15 residues. CDR1 is LNHDA and CDR2 is SQIVND in the germline V gene (reference sequence). The V end was cut by 8 bases, the J end by 4 bases, with 15 bases between.

In this sample, this clone turned up a few times. This CDR3 reads CASSLSQTLTGYTF. DNA for the CDR3: TGCGCCAGCAGCTTAAGCCAAACCTTGACAGGCTACACCTTC. The chain employs TRBV5-1 and TRBJ1-2; D not certain. The germline V gene has CDR1 SGHRS and CDR2 YFSETQ. With 2 bases removed from V and 8 bases from J, the gap between germline ends came to 16 bases. The CDR3 covers 14 residues.

The V and J genes are TRBV9 and TRBJ2-3, with D perhaps TRBD1 (6 bases). The V end was cut by 0 bases, the J end by 4 bases, with 6 bases between. Germline-derived CDR1 and CDR2 are SGDLS and YYNGEE. This CDR3 has 13 amino acids. For the CDR3, the DNA is TGTGCCAGCAGCGTAGGACAGGCAGATACGCAGTATTTT. Translation gives CASSVGQADTQYF.